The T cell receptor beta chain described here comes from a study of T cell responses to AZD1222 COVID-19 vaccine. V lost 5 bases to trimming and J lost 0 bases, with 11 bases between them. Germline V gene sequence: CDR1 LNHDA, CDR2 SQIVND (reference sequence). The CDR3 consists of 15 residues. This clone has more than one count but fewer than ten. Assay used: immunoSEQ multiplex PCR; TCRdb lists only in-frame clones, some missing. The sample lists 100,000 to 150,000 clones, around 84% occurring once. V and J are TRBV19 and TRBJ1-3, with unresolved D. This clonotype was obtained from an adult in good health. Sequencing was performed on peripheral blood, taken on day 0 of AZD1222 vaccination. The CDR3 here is CASSRLVDSGNTIYF. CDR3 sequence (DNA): TGTGCCAGTAGTCGTCTCGTAGACTCTGGAAACACCATATATTTT.